This TCR beta chain was retrieved from a study of shared clonotypes between healthy human individuals. Turning to the study itself: A donor's plate count was three for CD4 naive and three for CD4 memory; CD8 naive had two and CD8 memory one. The study, taken as a whole, reports: In a handful of donors, around 5.5% of naive CD4 clonotypes appeared in common.

Sequenced by immunoSEQ multiplex PCR; TCRdb stores in-frame clones only, minus some. The sample comprises 950,000 to 1,100,000 clones, about 80% of which are singletons, and 0.5% to 0.65% rests with the top ten. Details on this clone: Its antigen is currently unknown.

Sequenced material: memory CD4+ T cells from PBMCs. Subset reported: CD45RA-negative fraction. The receptor was isolated from a man younger than 30 in good health. Some clones in this sample may be carry-over from other donors' samples.

CDR3 region: CASSQPGGLGIQYF. The CDR3, as DNA: TGTGCCAGCAGTCAGCCGGGGGGATTGGGGATTCAGTACTTC. The rearrangement joins TRBV6-5 to TRBJ2-4; 7 nucleotides line up with TRBD2. Germline V gene data show CDR1 as MNHEY and CDR2 as SVGAGI. The CDR3 is made up of 14 amino acids. With V trimmed by 5 bases and J by 10 bases, 11 bases remained unmatched.